The 9 T cell receptor beta chains reported below all come from one sample, sequenced in a study of blood T cell repertoires in COVID-19. Sequencing used immunoSEQ multiplex PCR; TCRdb keeps in-frame clones, though not all of them. Among around 11,000 clones listed, 75% to 90% were seen once. What was sequenced was peripheral blood. These receptor sequences come from a human donor in a cohort sampled during active COVID-19.

The V call is TRBV12-3 or TRBV12-4, the J call TRBJ2-7; no definite D call. V lost 3 bases and J 3 bases, leaving 9 bases between the germline ends. This CDR3 is 13 amino acids long. For the CDR3, the DNA is TGTGCCAGCAGTTTGACTGGATACTACGAGCAGTACTTC. Protein sequence: CASSLTGYYEQYF.

The chain links TRBV5-1 to TRBJ2-1; D is unresolved. CDR1 is SGHRS, CDR2 YFSETQ, per germline. Trimming took off 1 base at V and 2 bases at J, with 10 bases between the two ends. This CDR3 is 15 amino acids long. The CDR3 loop reads CASSLSAPPYNEQFF. CDR3 coding DNA: TGCGCCAGCAGCTTGAGCGCCCCACCCTACAATGAGCAGTTCTTC. Full variable domain (remainder filled in from reference TRBV5-1 and TRBJ2-1): KAGVTQTPRYLIKTRGQQVTLSCSPISGHRSVSWYQQTPGQGLQFLFEYFSETQRNKGNFPGRFSGRQFSNSRSEMNVSTLELGDSALYLCASSLSAPPYNEQFFGPGTRLTVL.

This rearrangement joins TRBV18 to TRBJ2-5, with TRBD2 matching 7 bases. The germline gives CDR1 KGHSH, CDR2 LQKENI. CDR3 length equals 15 residues. V gave up 1 base and J gave up 5 bases; unmatched junction bases: 7. CDR3 DNA: TGTGCCAGCTCACCACTAGGCGGGAGTTTGGAGACCCAGTACTTC. Translated, it gives CASSPLGGSLETQYF.

V usage is TRBV30 and J usage is TRBJ2-3, with 12 bases identical to TRBD2. J was trimmed by 5 bases and V by 1 base; bases with no gene match: 7. CDR3 length: 16 amino acids. CDR1 and CDR2 (germline): GTSNPN, SVGIG (reference sequence). Here the CDR3 DNA reads TGTGCCTGGAGTGCCCTAGCGGGAGGGGGGGGAGATACGCAGTATTTT. It is translated as CAWSALAGGGGDTQYF.

The chain combines TRBV19 with TRBJ2-7, with 8 bases identical to TRBD1. The CDR3 is made up of 13 amino acids. V shed 6 bases, J shed 6 bases, and the junction held 7 bases outside the gene matches. Per the germline V gene, CDR1 is LNHDA and CDR2 is SQIVND (reference sequence). The CDR3 is CASSRQGLSEQYF. CDR3 nucleotides: TGTGCCAGTAGCCGACAGGGGCTCAGCGAGCAGTACTTC.

The chain couples TRBV2 to TRBJ2-7; TRBD2 matches at 14 bases. CDR3 length equals 14 residues. CDR1 and CDR2 (germline): SNHLY, FYNNEI. J was trimmed by 5 bases and V by 6 bases; bases with no gene match: 3. The CDR3 DNA reads TGTGCCAGCAGGGGGACTAGCGGGAGCCACGAGCAGTACTTC. Residues: CASRGTSGSHEQYF.

A single count supports this clone. The chain employs TRBV19 and TRBJ2-3; maybe TRBD2 (5 bases). Trimming stripped 4 bases from V and 2 bases from J, with 19 bases between. Germline V gene data show CDR1 as LNHDA and CDR2 as SQIVND (reference sequence). The CDR3 spans 17 residues. For the CDR3, the DNA is TGTGCCAGTAGTACGGACTCGAGTGGGTTTAACACAGATACGCAGTATTTT. It encodes CASSTDSSGFNTDTQYF.

This clone was detected a few times. The V call is TRBV2, the J call TRBJ2-5; 11 bases agree with TRBD2. The CDR3 length is 15 residues. V trimming: 6 bases; J trimming: 5 bases; junction bases outside the gene matches: 8. In germline, CDR1 is SNHLY, CDR2 FYNNEI. The CDR3 protein is CASRALAGGGETQYF. As DNA, the CDR3 is TGTGCCAGCAGAGCCCTAGCGGGAGGTGGGGAGACCCAGTACTTC. The full variable domain, with the rest looked up from reference TRBV2 and TRBJ2-5, is EPEVTQTPSHQVTQMGQEVILRCVPISNHLYFYWYRQILGQKVEFLVSFYNNEISEKSEIFDDQFSVERPDGSNFTLKIRSTKLEDSAMYFCASRALAGGGETQYFGPGTRLLVL.

The V call is TRBV2, the J call TRBJ2-7, with 13 bases fitting TRBD2. V was pared by 4 bases and J by 0 bases, with 3 bases of the junction left unmatched. Germline loops: CDR1 SNHLY, CDR2 FYNNEI. The CDR3 sequence is 16 residues long. The CDR3 bases are TGTGCCAGCAGTGGGGGGACTAGCGGGATCTCCTACGAGCAGTACTTC. This gives the protein CASSGGTSGISYEQYF.